A selection of T cell receptor beta chains follows, all from one sample in a study of tumor and adjacent non-tumor tissue in lung cancer. TCRdb processed the multiplex PCR reads anew with MiXCR; each CDR3 protein has one entry. The table records roughly 70,000 distinct CDR3 sequences, less than 80% of them present only once. The specimen sequenced was lung tumor tissue. These TCRs come from a man between 60 and 70 years old with non-small cell lung cancer. Each CDR3 is given with its conserved first and last residue. D genes are given only for firm matches. Expanded clones are given a class, and other clones once, few, many or no size at all.

d_gene | j_gene | v_gene | abundance | CDR3nt | CDR3aa
- | TRBJ1-1 | TRBV11-1 | - | TGTGCCAGCAGCTTAACGCCGGGGGTTGAAGCGTTCTTT | CASSLTPGVEAFF
TRBD1 | TRBJ1-1 | TRBV6-6 | many | TGTGCCAGCACTGCCCGGACAGGGGGGACTGAAGCTTTCTTT | CASTARTGGTEAFF
- | TRBJ2-3 | TRBV6-5 | - | TGTGCCAGCAGTACCGGGAGTGACACAGATACGCAATATTTT | CASSTGSDTDTQYF
TRBD2 | TRBJ2-3 | TRBV29-1 | - | TGCAGCGTTGATGGTTCTAGCGGAATCACAGATACGCATTATTTT | CSVDGSSGITDTHYF
- | TRBJ1-2 | TRBV29-1 | - | TGCAGCTTTGAAGTGGGTCGGACGAGAGGCTACACTTTC | CSFEVGRTRGYTF
TRBD2 | TRBJ2-3 | TRBV29-1 | once | TGCAGCGGAGGGCTAGCGGGAGATACGCATTATTTT | CSGGLAGDTHYF
- | TRBJ1-5 | TRBV20-1 | - | TGCAGTGCTAGTGATCAGTCCCATCATTTT | CSASDQSHHF
- | TRBJ1-1 | TRBV11-1 | - | TGTGCCAGCAGCCGCGAACAAGGTGAAGCTATCTTT | CASSREQGEAIF
- | TRBJ1-1 | TRBV6-2/TRBV6-3 | - | TGTGCGAGCAGTACAGAGATGACTGAAGCTTTCTTT | CASSTEMTEAFF
TRBD1 | TRBJ2-6 | TRBV28 | - | TGTGCCAGCAGTTTGACAGGGCGATGGTCCGGGGTCAACGTCCTGACTTTC | CASSLTGRWSGVNVLTF
- | TRBJ1-5 | TRBV6-1 | - | TGTGCCAGCAGCGACAAAGGACCTTATAATCATAGCAGTCAGCCTCAGCATTTT | CASSDKGPYNHSSQPQHF
- | TRBJ2-7 | TRBV6-5 | - | TGTGACAGCAGTTACGGGGCTGAACAGGTCTACGAGCAGTACTTC | CDSSYGAEQVYEQYF
- | TRBJ2-6 | TRBV6-5 | - | TGTGCCAGAAGTTACCTCCTAAGGACAGAGGGCGCGTTGGGGGCCCACGTCCTGACTTTC | CARSYLLRTEGALGAHVLTF
- | TRBJ2-5 | TRBV20-1 | - | TGCGGTGCCAGAGTTTTAACCAGTGAGACCCAGTACTTC | CGARVLTSETQYF
- | TRBJ2-2 | TRBV6-5 | many | TGTGCCAGCAAACAGGAAATAGGCACCGGGGAGCTGTTTTTT | CASKQEIGTGELFF
- | TRBJ2-3 | TRBV13 | - | TGTGCCAGTAGCTTAGCGAGACAGAATACAGATATGCAGTATTTT | CASSLARQNTDMQYF
- | TRBJ1-6 | TRBV10-3 | - | TGTGTCATCAGTGATCATTTGACGGCGTACTCACCCCTACACTTT | CVISDHLTAYSPLHF
- | TRBJ2-7 | TRBV20-1 | - | TGCAGTGCTTCCACGGGGGGCGGCCAGCAATACTTC | CSASTGGGQQYF
- | TRBJ2-7 | TRBV20-1 | - | TGCAGTGATAGAGAGAAGTGGGAGAGCTCCTACGAGCAGTACTTC | CSDREKWESSYEQYF
TRBD1 | TRBJ2-7 | TRBV6-5 | - | TGTGCCAGCAGTTACAGTCGGGACAGTTGGCAGTACTTC | CASSYSRDSWQYF
TRBD2 | TRBJ2-1 | TRBV10-3 | - | TGTACCATCAGTGCTCGACTAGCGGTCAACAATGAGCAGTTCTTC | CTISARLAVNNEQFF
- | TRBJ2-5 | TRBV14 | - | TGTGCCAGCACCCGCTGGACAAGTGGGAGACAAGAGACCCAGTACTTC | CASTRWTSGRQETQYF
TRBD1 | TRBJ1-5 | TRBV6-6 | - | TGTGCCAGCAGTGGGAGAGACAGGGGGTACTATCAGCCCCAGCATTTT | CASSGRDRGYYQPQHF
TRBD2 | TRBJ2-1 | TRBV29-1 | once | TGCAGCGCTGTGGGGAGGGGCACAAACAATGAGCAGTTCTTC | CSAVGRGTNNEQFF
- | TRBJ2-5 | TRBV27 | - | TGTGCCAGCAGTTCTAGAGGAGAGACCCAGTACTTC | CASSSRGETQYF
- | TRBJ2-3 | TRBV29-1 | - | TGCAGTGCTATGGACAGATCGGTCACGCAGTATTTT | CSAMDRSVTQYF
TRBD2 | TRBJ2-1 | TRBV29-1 | - | TGCAGTGTGTCGCGGGGGGCGGGAGTCTCCTACAATGAGCAGTTCTTC | CSVSRGAGVSYNEQFF
TRBD1 | TRBJ2-5 | TRBV30 | - | TGTGCCTGGAGTGCGACAGGGTTGGAGACCCAGCACTTC | CAWSATGLETQHF
- | TRBJ2-3 | TRBV11-3 | - | TGTGCCAGCAGCTCCGGGCTAGCAGATAGCACAGTTGCGCAATATTTT | CASSSGLADSTVAQYF
- | TRBJ2-7 | TRBV12-3/TRBV12-4 | - | TGTGCCAGCAGTCTTACTAACTGGAGGGCCTTTGCCCACGAGCAGTACTTC | CASSLTNWRAFAHEQYF
- | TRBJ1-4 | TRBV20-1 | - | TGCAGTGCCCAGGGCGCAGGGAGTGTAACAAACGAAAAACTGTTTTTT | CSAQGAGSVTNEKLFF
TRBD1 | TRBJ1-1 | TRBV5-4 | many | TGTGCCAGCAGCTTGGAGACAGGGAAATCTCCCGCTTTCTTT | CASSLETGKSPAFF
- | TRBJ2-5 | TRBV20-1 | - | TGCAGTGCTAGAGGGGGACGAGAGTCCGAGATGACCCAGTACTTC | CSARGGRESEMTQYF
- | TRBJ2-3 | TRBV20-1 | - | TGCATTGCTAGTCCTGGGATTAAGGATACGCAGTATTTT | CIASPGIKDTQYF
- | TRBJ1-1 | TRBV29-1 | - | TGCAACGTTGGAGGAGGTGGGGGGGTTCTCACTGAAGCTCTCTTT | CNVGGGGGVLTEALF
TRBD1 | TRBJ2-1 | TRBV6-6 | - | TGTGCCAGCAGTCCCAAGGACAGGGCGTATAACAATGAGCAGTCCTTT | CASSPKDRAYNNEQSF
TRBD2 | TRBJ2-3 | TRBV20-1 | - | TGCGGTGCTAAGCCGGGACTATCGGGAAGAGATACGCAGTATTTT | CGAKPGLSGRDTQYF
- | TRBJ2-7 | TRBV20-1 | - | TGCAGTGCCCTAACGGACTCCTACGAGCAGTATTTC | CSALTDSYEQYF
- | TRBJ1-1 | TRBV5-4 | few | TGTGCCAGCAGAGGAAGCGGAGACACTGAAGCTTTCTTT | CASRGSGDTEAFF
TRBD2 | TRBJ2-1 | TRBV5-6 | once | TGTACCAGCTACCAGCCCCGGGGATCGAGGCTAGCGGGCCCGCTCCAATACAATGAGCAGTTCTTC | CTSYQPRGSRLAGPLQYNEQFF
- | TRBJ2-7 | TRBV20-1 | - | TGCAATGCTAGAAAGGGGGGGGACTCCCACGAGCAGTACTTC | CNARKGGDSHEQYF
- | TRBJ1-2 | TRBV28 | - | TGTGCTAGCAGTTTAGCAGGGCATGGCTACACCTTC | CASSLAGHGYTF
- | TRBJ2-3 | TRBV6-2/TRBV6-3 | - | TGTGCCAGCAGGCAGAGTATAGATACGCAGTATTTT | CASRQSIDTQYF
- | TRBJ2-5 | TRBV5-6 | - | TGTGCCAACAGTAATCAGGGATTCCAAGAGACCCAGTACTTC | CANSNQGFQETQYF
TRBD1 | TRBJ2-2 | TRBV20-1 | - | TGCAGTGCTAACCGAGGACAGGAATTAAGCGGGGAGCTGTTTTTT | CSANRGQELSGELFF
- | TRBJ1-1 | TRBV6-5 | - | TGTACCAGCATTTACTCTCAGGATACTGAAGCTTTCTTT | CTSIYSQDTEAFF
- | TRBJ2-7 | TRBV6-5 | once | TGTGCCAGCAATCGACTGGACAGACCCTACGAGCAGTGCTTC | CASNRLDRPYEQCF
- | TRBJ1-5 | TRBV24-1 | few | TGTGCCGCAATATGGATAGGGTTAAATCAGCCCCAGCATTTT | CAAIWIGLNQPQHF
- | TRBJ1-1 | TRBV5-1 | - | TGCGCCGGCAGCCCTTGGGGCGCAATGAACACTGAAGCTTTCTTT | CAGSPWGAMNTEAFF
- | TRBJ1-1 | TRBV29-1 | - | TGCATCGGTGTGGAAGGGGCGCAGGGCACTGAAGCTTTCTTT | CIGVEGAQGTEAFF
TRBD2 | TRBJ2-1 | TRBV11-3 | - | TGTGCCAGCAGCCCCGTGACTAGCGGTACCTACAATGAGCGGTTCTTC | CASSPVTSGTYNERFF
TRBD2 | TRBJ2-1 | TRBV29-1 | - | TGTAGCGGGGGAGGAACTAACAATGAGCAGTTCTTC | CSGGGTNNEQFF
TRBD2 | TRBJ2-7 | TRBV28 | once | TGTGCCAGCAGTTTTCCTACTAGCGCCGTCTACGAGCAGTACTTC | CASSFPTSAVYEQYF
- | TRBJ2-1 | TRBV19 | - | TGTGCCAGTAGTTGGGGGGGCGCGTCGGACTCGGCTCAGTTCTTC | CASSWGGASDSAQFF
- | TRBJ1-1 | TRBV11-2 | - | TGTGCCAGCAGCTCGGATCTCCTGGGCGCTGAAGCTCTCTTT | CASSSDLLGAEALF
- | TRBJ1-3 | TRBV6-1 | - | TGTGCCGCCTACCGGTCGGGCAGGGAATACTCTGGAAACACCACAAATTTT | CAAYRSGREYSGNTTNF
TRBD2 | TRBJ2-7 | TRBV20-1 | - | TGCAGTGTTAGATTAGCGGGAGGGCCCTACGAGCAGTACTTC | CSVRLAGGPYEQYF
TRBD2 | TRBJ2-6 | TRBV10-3 | - | TGTACCATCAGTGAGTCGACTAGCGGGTGTGCGGTTGGGGCCAACGTCCTGACTTTC | CTISESTSGCAVGANVLTF
TRBD2 | TRBJ2-1 | TRBV20-1 | - | TGCAGTGTTAGAGGTGGACTAGCGGGAACGTGGGATGAGCATTTCTTC | CSVRGGLAGTWDEHFF